What follows is one T cell receptor beta chain and its context. Its antigen is currently unknown. Constant-segment primers and 5'RACE yielded cDNA libraries for TCR alpha and TCR beta, each carrying sample barcodes and UMIs. TCRdb reanalysed the 5' RACE reads using MiXCR and keeps one entry per CDR3 protein. The top ten hold approximately 40% of the sample, which has 100,000 to 120,000 distinct CDR3 sequences, about a fifth seen once. This sample is part of a study of T-cell memory formation after mild COVID-19. Study-level information: TCR clusters largely stayed donor specific. Study outcomes and limitations: Cross-reactive memory appears to have joined, as suggested by some responding clones showing up in pre-infection memory. Clones contracting across day 15 to 85 had a balanced CD4/CD8 profile; later expanding clones leaned CD4+.

Trimming removed 0 bases at V and 8 bases at J, with 11 bases between. The CDR3 spans 14 residues. CDR1 MGHRA and CDR2 YSYEKL come from the germline V gene. Input material: PBMCs or a T cell subset sorted from them (not recorded which). The TCR was taken from a man between 18 and 29 years old who had mild COVID-19 (a few samples of this study predate the infection). Cell type and time point are not known. The chain couples TRBV4-1 to TRBJ2-1, with a possible D match to TRBD1 (7 bases). In DNA form, the CDR3 reads TGCGCCAGCAGCCAAGAAGGAGGGACAGATGAGCAGTTCTTC. Amino acids: CASSQEGGTDEQFF.